The present T cell receptor beta chain was sequenced within a study of cytomegalovirus exposure and HLA in healthy donors. Donors were ostensibly healthy at sampling, although undocumented immune exposures were probable. The PCR was carried out with 60 Vbeta primers and 13 Jbeta primers. The table came from immunoSEQ multiplex PCR; TCRdb's copy has only in-frame clones and leaves some out. The sample holds 170,000 or so clones, about 80% seen once. Study results and caveats: Earlier results showed most TCR beta V segments being productive about 90% or about 30% of the time. When a later analysis was performed, an Asian-associated ancestry cluster reportedly had fewer N-insertions than the roughly 630-donor mean.

Worth noting for this clone: Its cognate antigen is unknown.

V gave up 4 bases and J gave up 3 bases; unmatched junction bases: 8. The CDR3 runs to 16 residues. Per germline, CDR1 SGHRS and CDR2 YFSETQ. This TCR was recovered from a woman under 40 in good health and CMV-seronegative. Sequencing was performed on PBMCs. The V gene is TRBV5-1, the J gene TRBJ2-5; 11 bases align to TRBD2. The CDR3 DNA is TGCGCCAGCAGCCTCACGCCGGGACTAGCGGAAGAGACCCAGTACTTC. Its translation is CASSLTPGLAEETQYF. Full variable domain (rest looked up from reference TRBV5-1 and TRBJ2-5): KAGVTQTPRYLIKTRGQQVTLSCSPISGHRSVSWYQQTPGQGLQFLFEYFSETQRNKGNFPGRFSGRQFSNSRSEMNVSTLELGDSALYLCASSLTPGLAEETQYFGPGTRLLVL.